This TCR beta chain derives from a study of cytomegalovirus exposure and HLA in healthy donors. Study-level points and caveats: Cytomegalovirus association was assigned to 150 to 200 TCR beta chains.

A note on this clone: The antigen remains unidentified.

The V segment lost 1 base and the J segment 3 bases; nucleotides outside the gene matches: 13. This CDR3 spans 18 amino acids. Per the germline V gene, CDR1 is LGHNA and CDR2 is YSLEER. The donors formed part of the roughly 120-subject validation cohort, distinct from the roughly 660-subject first cohort. Measured with immunoSEQ multiplex PCR; TCRdb has only the in-frame clones, and not every one. The sample carries some 98,000 clones, over 75% recorded once. The sample was PBMCs. This clonotype was obtained from a man between 18 and 29 years old in good health and CMV-seropositive. The chain couples TRBV4-3 to TRBJ2-5; 8 nucleotides agree with TRBD2. The CDR3 sequence is CASSQVGAGGPAEETQYF. The DNA for the CDR3 is TGCGCCAGCAGCCAAGTAGGGGCGGGAGGCCCCGCAGAAGAGACCCAGTACTTC.